The 14 T cell receptor beta chains given below trace back to one sample, sequenced in a study of T cell changes during pregnancy in multiple sclerosis. Measured with immunoSEQ multiplex PCR; TCRdb has only the in-frame clones, and not every one. The table lists about 40,000 clones, approximately 91% of them singletons. Sample: PBMCs (not recorded whether the cells were cultured). Every receptor here comes from a female donor with multiple sclerosis, enrolled in a pregnancy study.

V and J are TRBV7-9 and TRBJ1-2, with D tentatively TRBD1 (5 bases). This CDR3 has 13 residues. CDR1 is SEHNR, CDR2 FQNEAQ, per germline (reference sequence). Deletions cut 5 bases from V and 7 bases from J, with 14 bases between. DNA of the CDR3: TGTGCCAGCAGCCCCGGGACGGCCCGTGGCTACACCTTC. Its translation: CASSPGTARGYTF.

This clone has a single count. V gene TRBV21-1 combines with J gene TRBJ2-1; TRBD1, as called in the table, went unchecked against the DNA. TRBV21-1 constitutes a pseudogene. The CDR3 contains 14 residues. The CDR3 bases are TGTGCCAGCAGCAAATTGTATCAGGACAATGAGCAGTTCTTC. This gives the protein CASSKLYQDNEQFF.

This clone is a singleton in its sample. The CDR3 sequence: CASSALTVNTEAFF. In DNA, the CDR3 is TGTGCCAGCAGTGCCCTGACAGTGAACACTGAAGCTTTCTTT. The V gene is TRBV6-1, the J gene TRBJ1-1, with D perhaps TRBD1 (5 bases). Germline V gives CDR1 MNHNS, CDR2 SASEGT. The CDR3 has 14 amino acids. Trimming pared 4 bases from V and 0 bases from J, leaving 9 bases between.

This chain uses TRBV11-2 with TRBJ2-5, with D tentatively TRBD2 (5 bases). Germline-derived CDR1 and CDR2 are SGHAT and FQNNGV. The CDR3 is 15 amino acids. Trimming left V 5 bases short and J 3 bases short, with 16 bases between. CDR3 DNA: TGTGCCAGCAGCAGTTTGTTTGCGGGTAAAGAGACCCAGTACTTC. Amino acids: CASSSLFAGKETQYF.

The chain links TRBV7-2 to TRBJ2-5; TRBD2 aligns across 10 bases. The CDR3 length is 16 residues. V was clipped by 8 bases and J by 5 bases; unmatched bases: 14. Germline assignment: CDR1 SGHTA and CDR2 FQGNSA. The CDR3 spells CASSLVLAGVGETQYF. CDR3 nucleotide sequence: TGTGCCAGCTCTTTAGTGCTAGCGGGAGTAGGGGAGACCCAGTACTTC.

V is TRBV4-2 and J is TRBJ1-2; no reliable D call. In germline, CDR1 is LGHNA, CDR2 YNFKEQ. V was clipped by 0 bases and J by 0 bases, with 8 bases between them. This CDR3 has 15 amino acids. The chain's CDR3 is CASSQDQSANYGYTF. For the CDR3, the DNA is TGTGCCAGCAGCCAAGATCAGTCCGCTAACTATGGCTACACCTTC.

This chain uses TRBV5-1 with TRBJ1-2, with 8 nucleotides matching TRBD1. The CDR3 loop spans 16 amino acids. V lost 4 bases and J lost 4; bases outside the gene matches: 12. Germline-derived CDR1 and CDR2 are SGHRS and YFSETQ. DNA of the CDR3: TGCGCCAGCAGCCGCCGCCAGGGACAGGATGGCTATGGCTACACCTTC. This translates into CASSRRQGQDGYGYTF.

This clone was picked up a small number of times. The chain uses TRBV9 and TRBJ1-5; D might be TRBD1 (5 bases). V shed 7 bases and J shed 5 bases, with 13 bases lying between them. CDR3 length: 13 residues. From germline, CDR1 is SGDLS and CDR2 YYNGEE. CDR3 protein: CASSGQGDQPQHF. CDR3 DNA sequence: TGTGCCAGCTCGGGGCAGGGTGATCAGCCCCAGCATTTT. Combining the CDR3 with reference TRBV9 and TRBJ1-5 gives the whole variable domain DSGVTQTPKHLITATGQRVTLRCSPRSGDLSVYWYQQSLDQGLQFLIQYYNGEERAKGNILERFSAQQFPDLHSELNLSSLELGDSALYFCASSGQGDQPQHFGDGTRLSIL.

The genes are TRBV30 and TRBJ1-1; a weak D match, TRBD1 (5 bases). The CDR3 length is 12 residues. Germline CDR1 reads GTSNPN; CDR2 reads SVGIG (reference sequence). V lost 3 bases to trimming and J lost 7 bases, with 12 bases between them. DNA of the CDR3: TGTGCCTGGAGCTGGGGGGGAGTTGAAGCTTTCTTT. Residues: CAWSWGGVEAFF.

The chain links TRBV2 to TRBJ2-5, with no clear D. The CDR3 has 13 amino acids. Germline V gene lookup returns CDR1 SNHLY and CDR2 FYNNEI. Trimming stripped 3 bases from V and 6 bases from J, with 11 bases between. The CDR3 reads CASSEANGKTQYF. CDR3 sequence (DNA): TGTGCCAGCAGTGAGGCAAATGGGAAGACCCAGTACTTC.

The chain joins TRBV11-2 to TRBJ2-7; D perhaps matches TRBD2 (5 bases). The length of the CDR3 is 17 residues. V was trimmed by 5 bases and J by 7 bases, leaving 27 bases between them. The germline V gene has CDR1 SGHAT and CDR2 FQNNGV. CDR3: CASSPTDPGIFEGEQYF. DNA of the CDR3: TGTGCCAGCAGCCCCACCGACCCCGGGATATTCGAGGGAGAGCAGTACTTC.

The J gene is TRBJ2-1, the V gene TRBV7-2; D not certain. The CDR3 length is 15 residues. V dropped 1 base and J dropped 1 base, with 8 bases sitting between them. Germline loops: CDR1 SGHTA, CDR2 FQGNSA. In DNA, the CDR3 is TGTGCCAGCAGCTTAGTGCCTAAGTCCTACAATGAGCAGTTCTTC. Translated: CASSLVPKSYNEQFF.

The CDR3 protein is CASSLGSHPLNYGYTF. The CDR3 DNA reads TGCGCCAGCAGCTTGGGCAGCCACCCACTTAACTATGGCTACACCTTC. The V and J genes are TRBV5-1 and TRBJ1-2; D gene ambiguous. V lost 0 bases and J 1 base, leaving 13 bases between the germline ends. The CDR3 runs to 16 residues. The germline CDR1 and CDR2 sequences are SGHRS and YFSETQ.

The CDR3 loop reads CASSRNSGEETQYF. In DNA form, the CDR3 reads TGTGCCAGCAGCAGAAATAGCGGGGAAGAGACCCAGTACTTC. The rearrangement links TRBV7-2 to TRBJ2-5; 8 positions match TRBD2. Germline CDR1 reads SGHTA; CDR2 reads FQGNSA. Trimming took 5 bases from V and 3 from J; bases not matched to a gene: 5. The CDR3 consists of 14 residues.